What follows is one T cell receptor (beta chain) and its context. Its antigen remains unidentified. RNA transcripts provided the source from which TCR beta CDR3 regions were amplified. With the HTBI primer set, the TCR CDR3 went through a first round of RT-PCR. TCRdb re-called the multiplex PCR reads through MiXCR, storing one row per CDR3 protein. The table has around 520,000 distinct CDR3 sequences, about 24% seen once; the top ten hold roughly 10%. Clinical Activity Scores of at least 3, NOSPECS grades of at least 4 and durations under 3 months characterized ophthalmopathy patients. Diagnostic assessment was based on clinical symptoms, serum thyroxine and TRAb, thyroid ultrasound and orbital computed tomography. Fresh peripheral blood, around 10 ml, yielded the PBMCs. The data were obtained in a study of T cells in Graves' hyperthyroidism and ophthalmopathy. Study findings and constraints: The authors' 13 V-J model separated ophthalmopathy from stable hyperthyroidism.

Germline lookup yields CDR1 MNHNS and CDR2 SASEGT. The CDR3 length is 15 residues. V lost 7 bases and J lost 0, with 10 bases in between. This chain connects TRBV6-1 to TRBJ1-6; no reliable D call. The clonotype was recovered from a woman aged 25 to 39 with Graves' ophthalmopathy. Sequencing was carried out using blood. CDR3 DNA sequence: TGTGCCAGCACCCACGAAAGCTCCTATAATTCACCCCTCCACTTT. Its translation: CASTHESSYNSPLHF.